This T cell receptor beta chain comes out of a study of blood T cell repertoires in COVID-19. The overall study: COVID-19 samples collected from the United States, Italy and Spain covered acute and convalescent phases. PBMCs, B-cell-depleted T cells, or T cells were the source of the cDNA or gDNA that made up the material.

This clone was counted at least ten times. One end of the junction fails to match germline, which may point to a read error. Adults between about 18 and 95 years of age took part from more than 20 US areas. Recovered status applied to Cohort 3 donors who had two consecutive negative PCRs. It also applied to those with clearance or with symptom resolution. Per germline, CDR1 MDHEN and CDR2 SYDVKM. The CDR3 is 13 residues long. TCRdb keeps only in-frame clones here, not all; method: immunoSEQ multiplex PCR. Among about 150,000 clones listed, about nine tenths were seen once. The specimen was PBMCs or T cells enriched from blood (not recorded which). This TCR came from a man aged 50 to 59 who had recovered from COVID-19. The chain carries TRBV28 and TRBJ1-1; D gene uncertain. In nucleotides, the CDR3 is TGTGCCAGCAGTTTATTCCCCGAAACTGGAGCTTTCTTT. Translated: CASSLFPETGAFF.